This TCR beta chain stems from a study of technical replicates of blood from several donors (TCRdb year 2017). Remarks on this clone: Its specific antigen is unknown. No much larger clone is present one base from it, and per-base qualities are unavailable.

Libraries were made using the immunoSEQ multiplex PCR assay. TCRdb limited this immuneACCESS table to in-frame rearrangements with V and J called. A share of clones is missing; checked studies link under half to unresolved V genes, and the rest is unexplained. This sample is represented by 80,000 to 95,000 clones; roughly 96% of them were singletons. The ten biggest clones cover just over 0.3% of the sample. V is clipped by 3 bases and J by 12 bases, and the sequence between their germline boundaries is 9 bases long. The CDR3 runs 11 residues from the cysteine to the phenylalanine. CDR3 DNA is the only sequence kept; it has 33 bases, read in frame from the first base. The germline V gene (reference sequence) yields SEHNR for CDR1 and FQNEAQ for CDR2.

The source of this sequence is a human donor in good health. Sequenced sample: T cells isolated from PBMCs. This sequence uses TRBV7-9 and TRBJ2-1, with TRBD2 tentatively as D gene (5 bases match). For the CDR3, the sequence is CASSFGLGQFF. At the DNA level, the sequence is TGTGCCAGCAGCTTCGGACTGGGGCAGTTCTTC.